This TCR beta chain appears in the sequencing data of a study of regulatory T cells in long-lasting Graves disease. Germline V gene lookup returns CDR1 GTSNPN and CDR2 SVGIG (reference sequence). This CDR3 spans 13 amino acids. V lost 4 bases and J lost 0, with 10 bases in between. Indicated time point: persistent/refractory GD, antithyroid drugs over 5 years with positive TRAb. The authors made the TCR library using RNA they extracted from PBMCs. Study-wide results and caveats: Segments TRBV28, TRBJ1-2 and TRBJ2-5 showed preferential usage in persistent disease.

Assembly of TCR beta libraries relied on iRepertoire HTBI primers together with Arm-PCR of CDR3 regions. TCRdb reprocessed the multiplex PCR reads via MiXCR and lists one record per CDR3 protein. The sample lists 500,000 to 800,000 distinct CDR3 sequences, around 30% occurring once. This clonotype turned up a few times. No antigen is known for it. The sequencing used peripheral blood mononuclear cells (PBMCs), collected when the disease was refractory, from a patient treated with antithyroid drugs. The TCR originated in a female donor with Graves disease. The chain uses TRBV30 and TRBJ2-7, with D possibly TRBD2 on 6 matching bases. The CDR3 DNA follows: TGTGCCTGGACTAGCGCCGGCTCCTACGAGCAGTACTTC. This encodes CAWTSAGSYEQYF.